Listed here are 8 T cell receptor beta chains from one sample, sequenced in a study of T cell responses to AZD1222 COVID-19 vaccine. Profiling relied on immunoSEQ multiplex PCR, and the TCRdb table lists in-frame clones only, not all of them. This sample has 70,000 to 95,000 clones; under 95% occur once, and the top ten carry around 4%. The starting material was peripheral blood, obtained on day 0 of AZD1222 vaccination. These receptors all stem from an adult in good health.

This clone was seen a single time. The chain carries TRBV7-9 and TRBJ1-6; 8 bases line up with TRBD1. Per the germline V gene, CDR1 is SEHNR and CDR2 is FQNEAQ (reference sequence). Losses at the gene ends were 2 bases for V and 6 bases for J; bases not matched to a gene: 3. The CDR3 totals 15 residues. The CDR3 spells CASSLTTGGNSPLHF. The CDR3 bases are TGTGCCAGCAGCTTAACCACAGGGGGTAATTCACCCCTCCACTTT.

This clone was observed a few times. The chain joins TRBV27 to TRBJ2-7; the D gene is possibly TRBD1 (6 bases). Trimming removed 5 bases from V and 0 bases from J, with 20 bases in between. Germline CDR1 and CDR2: MNHEY and SMNVEV (reference sequence). The CDR3 is 17 residues long. The CDR3 reads CASSPLRPDRGSYEQYF. The DNA for the CDR3 is TGTGCCAGCAGTCCGCTAAGGCCGGACAGAGGCTCCTACGAGCAGTACTTC.

The gene calls are TRBV24-1 and TRBJ1-5, with D maybe TRBD1 (5 bases). V lost 2 bases, J lost 3 bases, and 7 bases lay in between. The V gene's germline CDR1 is KGHDR and CDR2 SFDVKD. This CDR3 region has 14 residues. CDR3 sequence reads: CATSDSGSNQPQHF. Written as DNA, the CDR3 is TGTGCCACCAGTGATTCAGGGTCCAATCAGCCCCAGCATTTT.

This rearrangement joins TRBV30 to TRBJ2-5; no clear D. The CDR3 is 13 residues long. Germline CDR1 reads GTSNPN; CDR2 reads SVGIG (reference sequence). V was shortened by 2 bases and J by 3 bases, with 10 bases between the two germline ends. The CDR3 protein is CAWSSGSEETQYF. For the CDR3, the DNA is TGTGCCTGGAGTTCAGGCTCAGAAGAGACCCAGTACTTC.

The chain joins TRBV6-5 to TRBJ1-1; D is perhaps TRBD1 (5 bases). The germline V gene has CDR1 MNHEY and CDR2 SVGAGI. The ends were cut back, 6 bases at V and 8 bases at J, with 16 bases in the middle. This CDR3 has 13 amino acids. For the CDR3, the DNA is TGTGCCAGCAGGGGGGACGCGGGTTCCGAAGCTTTCTTT. Amino acids: CASRGDAGSEAFF.

V and J are TRBV7-3 and TRBJ2-1; unclear D gene. V was clipped by 5 bases and J by 6 bases, with 11 bases between them. CDR3 length equals 13 residues. Germline CDR1 reads SGHTA; CDR2 reads FQGTGA. The CDR3: CASSPGPANEQFF. DNA for the CDR3: TGTGCCAGCAGCCCCGGACCGGCCAATGAGCAGTTCTTC. Using reference TRBV7-3 and TRBJ2-1 for the parts outside the CDR3, the full variable domain is GAGVSQTPSNKVTEKGKYVELRCDPISGHTALYWYRQSLGQGPEFLIYFQGTGAADDSGLPNDRFFAVRPEGSVSTLKIQRTERGDSAVYLCASSPGPANEQFFGPGTRLTVL.

The chain is built from TRBV30 and TRBJ1-1; D uncertain. Germline assignment: CDR1 GTSNPN and CDR2 SVGIG (reference sequence). V shed 3 bases and J shed 2 bases, with 10 bases lying between them. The CDR3 loop spans 13 amino acids. CDR3 residues: CAWSEPPNTEAFF. CDR3 DNA sequence: TGTGCCTGGAGCGAACCTCCCAACACTGAAGCTTTCTTT.

The rearrangement links TRBV25-1 to TRBJ2-1; TRBD1 matches 7 bases. The length of the CDR3 is 13 residues. CDR1 is MGHDK and CDR2 is SYGVNS in the germline V gene. Losses at the gene ends were 5 bases for V and 8 bases for J; bases not matched to a gene: 6. The CDR3 coding sequence is TGTGCCAGCAGTAAACAGGGGTTTGATGAGCAGTTCTTC. Its protein is CASSKQGFDEQFF.